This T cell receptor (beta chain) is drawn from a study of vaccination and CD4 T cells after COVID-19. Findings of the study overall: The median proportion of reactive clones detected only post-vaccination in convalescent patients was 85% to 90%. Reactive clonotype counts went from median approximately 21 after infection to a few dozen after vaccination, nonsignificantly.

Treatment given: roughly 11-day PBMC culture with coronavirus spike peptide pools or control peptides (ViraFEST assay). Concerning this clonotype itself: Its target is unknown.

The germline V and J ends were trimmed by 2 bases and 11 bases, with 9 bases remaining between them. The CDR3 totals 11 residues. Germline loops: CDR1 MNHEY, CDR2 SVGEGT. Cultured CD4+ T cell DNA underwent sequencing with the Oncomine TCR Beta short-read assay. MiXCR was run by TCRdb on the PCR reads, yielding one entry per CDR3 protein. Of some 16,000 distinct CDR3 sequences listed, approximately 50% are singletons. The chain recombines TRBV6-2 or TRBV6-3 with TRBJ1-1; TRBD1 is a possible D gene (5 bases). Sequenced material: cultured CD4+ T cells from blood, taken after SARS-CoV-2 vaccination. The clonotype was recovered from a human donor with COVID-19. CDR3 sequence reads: CASSYGHRAFF. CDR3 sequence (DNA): TGTGCCAGCAGTTACGGACATAGGGCTTTCTTT.